The 2 T cell receptor beta chains in this list originate from one sample, sequenced in a study of T cells in Graves' hyperthyroidism and ophthalmopathy. TCR beta CDR3 sequences were amplified from RNA transcripts. A set of HTBI primers served as the primers for a first-round RT-PCR of the TCR CDR3. MiXCR was run by TCRdb on the multiplex PCR reads, yielding one entry per CDR3 protein. The table shows some 350,000 distinct CDR3 sequences, with about a fifth occurring only once. Input material: blood. The receptors originated from a woman between 18 and 30 years old with Graves' hyperthyroidism.

This clonotype occurred many times. The chain joins TRBV7-9 to TRBJ1-1; TRBD1 might be the D (5 bases). Germline V gene lookup returns CDR1 SEHNR and CDR2 FQNEAQ (reference sequence). The CDR3 sequence is 14 residues long. The V end was cut by 5 bases, the J end by 4 bases, with 14 bases between. The CDR3 reads CASSRDGVGTEAFF. The CDR3 DNA reads TGTGCCAGCAGCAGGGACGGGGTCGGCACTGAAGCTTTCTTT.

The rearrangement links TRBV7-8 to TRBJ1-5, with a weak D call TRBD1 (5 bases). This CDR3 spans 17 amino acids. Trimming took off 5 bases at V and 0 bases at J, with 17 bases between the two ends. Germline CDR1 SGHVS, CDR2 FQNEAQ. Here the CDR3 reads CASSLTSGPYSNQPQHF. CDR3 bases: TGTGCCAGCAGCCTAACCTCGGGACCGTATAGCAATCAGCCCCAGCATTTT.